Listed below are T cell receptor beta chains from one sample, sequenced in a study of blood T cell repertoires in COVID-19. TCRdb's copy holds only in-frame clones and misses some; the assay was immunoSEQ multiplex PCR. The sample carries 250,000 to 300,000 clones, approximately 90% recorded once. Sequences were obtained from peripheral blood. These receptor sequences come from a man between 18 and 35 years old with active or convalescent COVID-19. Both conserved end residues are part of each CDR3. The order of the fields is clone size, V gene, D gene, J gene, CDR3 protein, CDR3 DNA. D genes are given only for firm matches. Where a row states a size, it is once, few, many or the class of an expanded clone; other rows omit it.

few,TRBV2,TRBD2,TRBJ2-1,CASSVRSGTRVLDEQFF,TGTGCCAGCAGTGTACGTTCTGGGACTAGGGTCCTCGATGAGCAGTTCTTC
-,TRBV3-1/TRBV3-2,-,TRBJ1-1,CASSLQNTEAFF,TGTGCCAGCAGCCTTCAGAACACTGAAGCTTTCTTT
-,TRBV6-5,TRBD1,TRBJ1-3,CASTAPGGGNTIYF,TGTGCCAGCACCGCTCCAGGGGGTGGAAACACCATATATTTT
-,TRBV5-1,TRBD1,TRBJ2-7,CASSFSQGANYEQYF,TGCGCCAGCAGCTTTAGTCAGGGGGCGAACTACGAGCAGTACTTC
-,TRBV6-5,-,TRBJ1-1,CASRGLSNTEAFF,TGTGCCAGCAGGGGACTTTCGAACACTGAAGCTTTCTTT
-,TRBV29-1,-,TRBJ2-7,CSVEASYEQYF,TGCAGCGTTGAAGCTTCTTACGAGCAGTACTTC
-,TRBV4-2,-,TRBJ2-3,CASSQGDQGLDTQYF,TGTGCCAGCAGCCAAGGAGATCAGGGTTTAGATACGCAGTATTTT
-,TRBV7-2,TRBD1,TRBJ2-4,CASSLEGAVRKNIQYF,TGTGCCAGCAGCTTAGAGGGGGCGGTTCGCAAAAACATTCAGTACTTC
-,TRBV12-5,-,TRBJ2-7,CASGLAPGRGAYEQYF,TGTGCTAGTGGTTTGGCCCCCGGGCGCGGGGCCTACGAGCAGTACTTC
-,TRBV7-2,-,TRBJ2-5,CASSDRVPASYYF,TGTGCCAGCAGCGACCGGGTCCCCGCCTCCTATTACTTC
-,TRBV24-1,-,TRBJ2-1,CATSDPPVNNEQFF,TGTGCCACCAGTGATCCCCCGGTGAACAATGAGCAGTTCTTC
-,TRBV6-2/TRBV6-3,TRBD1,TRBJ2-7,CASSLARQGWSEQYF,TGTGCCAGCAGTTTAGCCCGACAGGGCTGGAGCGAGCAGTACTTC
-,TRBV29-1,-,TRBJ1-1,CSAAPGQMRTEAFF,TGCAGCGCCGCACCGGGACAAATGAGGACTGAAGCTTTCTTT
-,TRBV19,-,TRBJ1-6,CASSFREDNSPLHF,TGTGCCAGTAGTTTCAGGGAGGATAATTCACCCCTCCACTTT
-,TRBV20-1,-,TRBJ1-2,CSASLANYGYTF,TGCAGTGCTAGTTTAGCTAACTATGGCTACACCTTC
-,TRBV7-8,TRBD1,TRBJ1-2,CASSLVAGGGYGYTF,TGTGCCAGCAGCTTAGTGGCAGGGGGTGGGTATGGCTACACCTTC
-,TRBV11-2,TRBD1,TRBJ1-6,CASSSRGYDNSPLHF,TGTGCCAGCAGCTCCAGGGGGTATGATAATTCACCCCTCCACTTT
-,TRBV13,-,TRBJ2-1,CASSYGEGVYGEQFF,TGTGCCAGCAGCTACGGTGAAGGGGTCTACGGTGAGCAGTTCTTC
-,TRBV28,-,TRBJ2-3,CASSLGQGLGTDTQYF,TGTGCCAGCAGTTTAGGGCAGGGGTTAGGCACAGATACGCAGTATTTT
-,TRBV28,-,TRBJ1-2,CATTSGGRIFDGYTF,TGTGCCACCACGTCCGGGGGGCGAATTTTTGACGGCTACACCTTC
-,TRBV5-6,TRBD1,TRBJ2-2,CASSWDRLDTGELFF,TGTGCCAGCAGTTGGGACAGGTTGGACACCGGGGAGCTGTTTTTT
-,TRBV18,-,TRBJ2-3,CASSFNAPNIRQTDTQYF,TGTGCCAGCTCATTCAATGCCCCCAATATAAGACAGACAGATACGCAGTATTTT
-,TRBV7-2,-,TRBJ1-2,CASAGADYGYTF,TGTGCCAGTGCGGGGGCTGACTATGGCTACACCTTC
-,TRBV29-1,-,TRBJ2-7,CSVISSNSYEQYF,TGCAGCGTTATCAGTAGCAACTCCTACGAGCAGTACTTC
few,TRBV10-1,TRBD1,TRBJ2-7,CASSEPGTGVEQYF,TGCGCCAGCAGTGAGCCCGGGACAGGGGTCGAGCAGTACTTC
-,TRBV3-1/TRBV3-2,TRBD2,TRBJ2-5,CASRRTSQETQYF,TGTGCCAGCAGAAGGACTAGCCAAGAGACCCAGTACTTC
-,TRBV6-2/TRBV6-3,-,TRBJ2-3,CASSTRTDTQYF,TGTGCCAGCAGTACTCGCACAGATACGCAGTATTTT
-,TRBV2,TRBD1,TRBJ2-5,CASSGQGAETQYF,TGTGCCAGCAGTGGACAGGGGGCAGAGACCCAGTACTTC
once,TRBV7-6,TRBD1,TRBJ1-2,CASSLGQGLENGYTF,TGTGCCAGCAGCTTGGGACAGGGGTTGGAGAATGGCTACACCTTC
-,TRBV10-3,-,TRBJ2-7,CAAQGGLSEQYF,TGTGCCGCACAAGGAGGACTGAGCGAGCAGTACTTC
-,TRBV9,-,TRBJ2-7,CASSPIGGSYEQYF,TGTGCCAGCAGCCCAATCGGGGGATCCTACGAGCAGTACTTC
-,TRBV2,TRBD1,TRBJ2-2,CASRGTAAAAGELFF,TGTGCCAGCAGGGGGACAGCTGCTGCAGCCGGGGAGCTGTTTTTT
-,TRBV7-9,-,TRBJ1-4,CASSSMRAVNEKLFF,TGTGCCAGCAGCTCCATGAGGGCAGTTAATGAAAAACTGTTTTTT
-,TRBV30,-,TRBJ1-1,CAWSRGTNEAFF,TGTGCCTGGAGCCGGGGGACTAACGAAGCTTTCTTT
once,TRBV19,-,TRBJ1-4,CASSETSTNEKLFF,TGTGCCAGTAGTGAGACATCCACTAATGAAAAACTGTTTTTT
few,TRBV29-1,TRBD1,TRBJ1-2,CSVDLRGPPYGYTF,TGCAGCGTTGATTTGAGGGGGCCGCCTTATGGCTACACCTTC
few,TRBV6-5,TRBD1,TRBJ1-2,CASSYLDRGGYGYTF,TGTGCCAGCAGTTATTTGGACAGGGGAGGGTATGGCTACACCTTC
-,TRBV20-1,-,TRBJ2-5,CSAQGQETQYF,TGCAGTGCACAGGGACAAGAGACCCAGTACTTC
once,TRBV11-2,TRBD2,TRBJ2-3,CASDPSGFFTDTQYF,TGTGCCAGTGACCCTAGCGGCTTTTTCACAGATACGCAGTATTTT
-,TRBV5-4,TRBD2,TRBJ2-7,CASSLVTSGRPISNEQYF,TGTGCCAGCAGCTTGGTTACTAGCGGGAGGCCTATAAGTAACGAGCAGTACTTC
-,TRBV18,-,TRBJ1-1,CASSPGQNTEAFF,TGTGCCAGCTCGCCGGGACAGAACACTGAAGCTTTCTTT
few,TRBV19,TRBD1,TRBJ2-7,CASSMDGTGGTYEQYF,TGTGCCAGTAGTATGGACGGGACAGGAGGGACCTACGAGCAGTACTTC
few,TRBV5-6,-,TRBJ2-5,CASSLVQQETQYF,TGTGCCAGCAGCTTGGTTCAGCAAGAGACCCAGTACTTC